The clone carrying this TCR beta chain was seen many times. Its target is unknown. Indicated time point: newly diagnosed GD, antithyroid drugs for less than 3 months. After RNA was extracted from PBMCs, the TCR library was made from it. Investigators prepared the TCR beta libraries by applying iRepertoire HTBI primers and Arm-PCR of CDR3 regions. Each CDR3 protein is one row after TCRdb ran MiXCR on the multiplex PCR reads. This table has around 500,000 distinct CDR3 sequences, 15% to 20% appearing once. This CDR3 has 18 amino acids. V was pared by 1 base and J by 0 bases, with 16 bases between. CDR1 is LGHDT and CDR2 is YNNKEL in the germline V gene (reference sequence). The sample originates from a study of regulatory T cells in long-lasting Graves disease. Study information: Graves' cases, newly diagnosed, had used antithyroid drugs under 3 months.

General observations from the study: Those with persistent Graves' had less TCR diversity than newly diagnosed patients.

Another study also made use of these data, one on T cells in Graves' hyperthyroidism and ophthalmopathy. That source adds: With the HTBI primer set, the TCR CDR3 went through a first round of RT-PCR.

The rearrangement joins TRBV3-1 to TRBJ1-5, with TRBD1 as a possible D gene (5 bases). The TCR was taken from a middle-aged woman with Graves disease. This specimen was peripheral blood mononuclear cells (PBMCs), taken at new diagnosis, from a patient treated with antithyroid drugs. CDR3 region: CASSQGGQRGFSNQPQHF. CDR3 bases: TGTGCCAGCAGCCAAGGGGGCCAAAGGGGTTTTAGCAATCAGCCCCAGCATTTT.